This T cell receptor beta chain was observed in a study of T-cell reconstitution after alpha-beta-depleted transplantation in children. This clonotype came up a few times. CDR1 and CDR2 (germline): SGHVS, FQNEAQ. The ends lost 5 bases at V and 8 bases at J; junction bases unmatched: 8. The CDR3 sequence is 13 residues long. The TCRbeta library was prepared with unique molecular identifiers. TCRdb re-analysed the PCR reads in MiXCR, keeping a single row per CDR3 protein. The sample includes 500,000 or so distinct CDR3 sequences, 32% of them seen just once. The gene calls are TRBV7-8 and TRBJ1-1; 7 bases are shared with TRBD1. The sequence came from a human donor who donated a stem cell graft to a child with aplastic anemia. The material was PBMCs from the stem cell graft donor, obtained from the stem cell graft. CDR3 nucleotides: TGTGCCAGCAGCCGACGGACAGGACCCGAAGCTTTCTTT. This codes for CASSRRTGPEAFF.